The T cell receptor (beta chain) described here comes from a study of early T cells in non-severe SARS-CoV-2 infection. The overall study: Sequencing was performed on bulk RNA from unsorted whole blood, leaving chains unpaired. The study, taken as a whole, reports: Matching against VDJdb likely underestimated virus-specific expansions, favoring anti-spike CD8.

Germline lookup yields CDR1 LGHNA and CDR2 YSLEER. The CDR3 contains 16 residues. J gave up 3 bases and V 0 bases, and 3 bases lay outside the gene matches. Researchers tagged individual cDNA molecules with unique molecular identifiers. TCRdb used MiXCR to reprocess the 5' RACE reads, holding one entry per CDR3 protein. The data contain around 45,000 distinct CDR3 sequences, roughly 7% of them singletons. This clonotype is labeled as medium-sized. Its antigen remains unknown. This chain joins TRBV4-3 and TRBJ2-3, with 10 bases fitting TRBD2. This receptor was obtained from an adult who was a healthcare worker with PCR-confirmed SARS-CoV-2 infection or an uninfected control (not recorded which). Source material: whole blood. In nucleotides, the CDR3 is TGCGCCAGCAGCCAAGATCTGGGACTAGCGACAGATACGCAGTATTTT. Encoded protein: CASSQDLGLATDTQYF.